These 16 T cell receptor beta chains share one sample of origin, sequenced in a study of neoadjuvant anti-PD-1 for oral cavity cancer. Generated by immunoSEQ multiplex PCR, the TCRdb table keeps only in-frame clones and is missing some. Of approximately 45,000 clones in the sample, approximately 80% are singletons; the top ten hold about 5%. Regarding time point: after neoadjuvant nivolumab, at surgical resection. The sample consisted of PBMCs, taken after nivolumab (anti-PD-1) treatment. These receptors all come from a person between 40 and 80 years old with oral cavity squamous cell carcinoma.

The CDR3 bases are TGCAGCGTTGAACCACCGAACAACTATGGCTACACCTTC. This codes for CSVEPPNNYGYTF. The chain links TRBV29-1 to TRBJ1-2; D call uncertain. Germline CDR1 is SQVTM and CDR2 is ANQGSEA. V was cut by 2 bases and J by 2 bases, with 9 bases left in between. The CDR3 contains 13 residues.

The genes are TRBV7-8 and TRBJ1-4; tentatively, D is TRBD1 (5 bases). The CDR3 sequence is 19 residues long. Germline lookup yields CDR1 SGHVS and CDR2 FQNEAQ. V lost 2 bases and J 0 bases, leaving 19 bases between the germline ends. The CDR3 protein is CASSLPRGQVKTTNEKLFF. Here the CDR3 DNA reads TGTGCCAGCAGCTTACCGAGGGGCCAGGTCAAAACAACTAATGAAAAACTGTTTTTT.

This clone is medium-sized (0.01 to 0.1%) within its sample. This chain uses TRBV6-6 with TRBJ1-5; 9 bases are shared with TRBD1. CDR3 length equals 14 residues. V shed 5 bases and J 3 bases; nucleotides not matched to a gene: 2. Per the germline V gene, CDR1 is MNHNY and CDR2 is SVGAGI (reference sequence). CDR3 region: CASSGQGINQPQHF. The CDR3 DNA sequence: TGTGCCAGCAGTGGACAGGGGATCAATCAGCCCCAGCATTTT.

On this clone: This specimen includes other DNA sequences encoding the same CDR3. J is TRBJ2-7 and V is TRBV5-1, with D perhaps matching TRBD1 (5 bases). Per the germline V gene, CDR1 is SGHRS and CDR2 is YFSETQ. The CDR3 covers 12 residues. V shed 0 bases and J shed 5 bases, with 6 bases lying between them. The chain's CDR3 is CASSLAGNEQYF. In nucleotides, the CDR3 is TGCGCCAGCAGCTTGGCAGGGAACGAGCAGTACTTC. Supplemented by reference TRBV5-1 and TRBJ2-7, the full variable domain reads KAGVTQTPRYLIKTRGQQVTLSCSPISGHRSVSWYQQTPGQGLQFLFEYFSETQRNKGNFPGRFSGRQFSNSRSEMNVSTLELGDSALYLCASSLAGNEQYFGPGTRLTVT.

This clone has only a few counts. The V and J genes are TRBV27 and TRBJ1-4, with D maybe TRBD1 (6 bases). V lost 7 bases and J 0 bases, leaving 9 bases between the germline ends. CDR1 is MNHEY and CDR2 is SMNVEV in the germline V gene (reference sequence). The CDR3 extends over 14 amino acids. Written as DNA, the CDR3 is TGTGCCAGCAAAAGGGGGACAACTAATGAAAAACTGTTTTTT. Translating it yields CASKRGTTNEKLFF.

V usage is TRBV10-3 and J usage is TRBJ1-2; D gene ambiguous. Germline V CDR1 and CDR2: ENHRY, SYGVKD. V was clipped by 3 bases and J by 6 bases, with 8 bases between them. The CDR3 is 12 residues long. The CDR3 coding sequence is TGTGCCATCAGTGAAGGGCACCATGGCTACACCTTC. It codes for CAISEGHHGYTF.

In DNA, the CDR3 is TGCAGCGTTGTTGACAGGGCGGCTGGGGCCAACGTCCTGACTTTC. As protein: CSVVDRAAGANVLTF. V is TRBV29-1 and J is TRBJ2-6; 7 nucleotides line up with TRBD1. V lost 4 bases to trimming and J lost 2 bases; unmatched junction nucleotides: 5. There are 15 residues in the CDR3. Germline V gene sequence: CDR1 SQVTM, CDR2 ANQGSEA. Full variable domain (remainder filled in from reference TRBV29-1 and TRBJ2-6): SAVISQKPSRDICQRGTSLTIQCQVDSQVTMMFWYRQQPGQSLTLIATANQGSEATYESGFVIDKFPISRPNLTFSTLTVSNMSPEDSSIYLCSVVDRAAGANVLTFGAGSRLTVL.

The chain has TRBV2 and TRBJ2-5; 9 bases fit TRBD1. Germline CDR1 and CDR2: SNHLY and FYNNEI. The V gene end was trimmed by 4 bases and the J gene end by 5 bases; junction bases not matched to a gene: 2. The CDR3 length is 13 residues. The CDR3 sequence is CASSVQGAETQYF. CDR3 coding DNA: TGTGCCAGCAGTGTACAGGGGGCGGAGACCCAGTACTTC. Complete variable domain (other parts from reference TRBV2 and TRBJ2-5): EPEVTQTPSHQVTQMGQEVILRCVPISNHLYFYWYRQILGQKVEFLVSFYNNEISEKSEIFDDQFSVERPDGSNFTLKIRSTKLEDSAMYFCASSVQGAETQYFGPGTRLLVL.

CDR3 loop: CASSVGGASQPQHF. In nucleotides, the CDR3 is TGTGCCAGCAGCGTAGGGGGGGCGAGTCAGCCCCAGCATTTT. The J gene is TRBJ1-5, the V gene TRBV9; a possible D gene is TRBD1 (6 bases). The V gene lost 0 bases and the J gene lost 6 bases, with 10 bases spanning the gap. The CDR3 contains 14 residues. Germline V gene sequence: CDR1 SGDLS, CDR2 YYNGEE.

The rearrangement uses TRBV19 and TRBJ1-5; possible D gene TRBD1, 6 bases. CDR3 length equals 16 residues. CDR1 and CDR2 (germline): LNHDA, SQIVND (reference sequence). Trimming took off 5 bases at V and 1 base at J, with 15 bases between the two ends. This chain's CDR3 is CASSASGARSNQPQHF. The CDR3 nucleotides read TGTGCCAGTAGTGCTTCAGGGGCAAGGAGCAATCAGCCCCAGCATTTT.

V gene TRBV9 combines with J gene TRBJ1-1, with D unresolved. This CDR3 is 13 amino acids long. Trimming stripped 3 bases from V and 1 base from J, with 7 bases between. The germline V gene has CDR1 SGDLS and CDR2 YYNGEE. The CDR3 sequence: CASSGHSNTEAFF. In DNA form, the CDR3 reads TGTGCCAGCAGCGGACACTCGAACACTGAAGCTTTCTTT.

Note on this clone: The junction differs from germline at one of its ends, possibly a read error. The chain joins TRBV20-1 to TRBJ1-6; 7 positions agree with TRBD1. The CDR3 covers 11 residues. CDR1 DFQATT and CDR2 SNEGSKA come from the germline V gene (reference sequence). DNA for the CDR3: TGCAGTGCTCTCCGCGGACAGGTCCTCCTCTTT. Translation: CSALRGQVLLF.

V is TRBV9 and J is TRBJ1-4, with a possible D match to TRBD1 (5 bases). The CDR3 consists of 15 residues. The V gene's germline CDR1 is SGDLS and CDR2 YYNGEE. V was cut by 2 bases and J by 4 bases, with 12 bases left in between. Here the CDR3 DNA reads TGTGCCAGCAGCGTCGTTGGGGGGATTAATGAAAAACTGTTTTTT. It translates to CASSVVGGINEKLFF.

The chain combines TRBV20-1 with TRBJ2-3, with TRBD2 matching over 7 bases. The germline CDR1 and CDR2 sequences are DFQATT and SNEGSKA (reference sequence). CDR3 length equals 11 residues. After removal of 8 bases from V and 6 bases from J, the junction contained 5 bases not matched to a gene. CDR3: CSFGLVDTQYF. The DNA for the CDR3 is TGCAGTTTCGGACTAGTCGATACGCAGTATTTT.

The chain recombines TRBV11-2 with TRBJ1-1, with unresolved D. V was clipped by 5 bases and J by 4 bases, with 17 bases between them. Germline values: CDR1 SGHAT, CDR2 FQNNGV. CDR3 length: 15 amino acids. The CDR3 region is CASSVPPVVGTEAFF. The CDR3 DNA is TGTGCCAGCAGCGTCCCACCGGTGGTTGGCACTGAAGCTTTCTTT.

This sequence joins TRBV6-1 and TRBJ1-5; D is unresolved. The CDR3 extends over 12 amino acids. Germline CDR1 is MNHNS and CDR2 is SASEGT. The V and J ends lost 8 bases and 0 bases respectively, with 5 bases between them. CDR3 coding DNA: TGTGCCAGCGGGGATAGCAATCAGCCCCAGCATTTT. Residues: CASGDSNQPQHF.